This T cell receptor beta chain was retrieved from a study of patients and donors after allogeneic stem cell transplantation. TCRdb passed the RT-PCR reads through MiXCR, listing each CDR3 protein once. Among 200,000 to 250,000 distinct CDR3 sequences listed, about 14% were seen once. The sequence was obtained from a human donor who was either an allogeneic HSCT recipient or a stem cell or donor lymphocyte infusion donor (not recorded which). It is not recorded whose cells these are; they may come from a transplant donor. The sample taken for sequencing was blood, either unsorted or a sorted T cell fraction (not recorded which).

CDR3 protein: CASSPRGPTGELFF. The CDR3 region has the DNA TGTGCCAGTAGCCCAAGGGGGCCCACCGGGGAGCTGTTTTTT. The chain combines TRBV19 with TRBJ2-2, with 7 positions matching TRBD1. The CDR3 runs 14 residues. The germline V gene has CDR1 LNHDA and CDR2 SQIVND (reference sequence). The ends lost 6 bases at V and 4 bases at J; junction bases unmatched: 5.